This TCR beta chain was sequenced for a study of cytomegalovirus exposure and HLA in healthy donors. In regard to this clone: The junction departs from germline at one end; a sequencing error may be responsible.

Vbeta (60) and Jbeta (13) primers were used in the PCR. The method was immunoSEQ multiplex PCR; TCRdb's version includes in-frame clones alone and lacks a portion of them. Of about 140,000 clones in the sample, around 77% are singletons; the top ten hold about 2.2%. In germline, CDR1 is GTSNPN, CDR2 SVGIG (reference sequence). The CDR3 is 13 residues long. This chain connects TRBV30 to TRBJ1-5, with D possibly being TRBD1 (5 bases). The TCR sequence derives from a man younger than 40 in good health and CMV-seronegative. Sequencing input: PBMCs. For the CDR3, the DNA is TGTGCCTGGAGAACAGGACCCCATCAGCCCCAGAATTTT. This sequence encodes CAWRTGPHQPQNF. The variable domain in full, with the rest retrieved from reference TRBV30 and TRBJ1-5, is SQTIHQWPATLVQPVGSPLSLECTVEGTSNPNLYWYRQAAGRGLQLLFYSVGIGQISSEVPQNLSASRPQDRQFILSSKKLLLSDSGFYLCAWRTGPHQPQNFGDGTRLSIL.